Following are 18 T cell receptor beta chains from one sample sequenced in a study of CD4 T cell repertoires in COVID-19. Sequencing was performed with immunoSEQ multiplex PCR; in TCRdb, only in-frame clones are kept and a portion is missing. The table has approximately 75,000 clones, 80% to 90% seen once. The material sequenced was CD4+ T cells from peripheral blood, taken after recovery from COVID-19. The receptors here all came from a human donor who had COVID-19.

The chain has TRBV5-1 and TRBJ1-4, with D possibly matching TRBD1 (5 bases). V shed 0 bases and J shed 4 bases, with 13 bases lying between them. The CDR3 has 16 residues. Per the germline V gene, CDR1 is SGHRS and CDR2 is YFSETQ. The CDR3 nucleotides are TGCGCCAGCAGCTTGGGGAGCTCCGGGGGTAATGAAAAACTGTTTTTT. This gives the protein CASSLGSSGGNEKLFF.

This clone was counted a few times. The V and J genes are TRBV11-2 and TRBJ2-1; TRBD2 matches 7 bases. This CDR3 contains 15 residues. Germline CDR1 is SGHAT and CDR2 is FQNNGV. With V trimmed by 5 bases and J by 6 bases, 10 bases remained unmatched. The CDR3 DNA follows: TGTGCCAGCAGCCCGACCGGCCAGCGGGGCAATGAGCAGTTCTTC. Translation gives CASSPTGQRGNEQFF.

V is TRBV9 and J is TRBJ1-1; D gene unclear. The CDR3 sequence is 14 residues long. The V gene's germline CDR1 is SGDLS and CDR2 YYNGEE. V was pared by 4 bases and J by 1 base, with 11 bases between. CDR3 in amino acids: CASSPVLWNTEAFF. The CDR3 nucleotides are TGTGCCAGCAGCCCCGTATTGTGGAACACTGAAGCTTTCTTT.

This chain connects TRBV6-6 to TRBJ2-4, with D tentatively TRBD2 (5 bases). The V end was cut by 7 bases, the J end by 5 bases, with 27 bases between. CDR1 and CDR2 (germline): MNHNY, SVGAGI (reference sequence). The CDR3 has 18 residues. Here the CDR3 DNA reads TGTGCCAGCACTCGCCGTGGCACCTCAGGAGGTGGCGAAAACATTCAGTACTTC. Protein: CASTRRGTSGGGENIQYF.

This chain connects TRBV19 to TRBJ1-6, with a weak D call TRBD1 (5 bases). Per germline, CDR1 LNHDA and CDR2 SQIVND (reference sequence). V dropped 6 bases and J dropped 9 bases, with 15 bases sitting between them. The CDR3 consists of 14 residues. The DNA for the CDR3 is TGTGCCAGTAGGGGCGCCGGGGCAGGTTCACCCCTCCACTTT. It encodes CASRGAGAGSPLHF.

The rearrangement links TRBV4-1 to TRBJ1-3, with D unresolved. The CDR3 covers 16 residues. Deletions cut 0 bases from V and 2 bases from J, with 11 bases between. CDR1 and CDR2 from the germline V gene are MGHRA and YSYEKL. Written as DNA, the CDR3 is TGCGCCAGCAGCCAAGATTTGGCAGGACCTGGAAACACCATATATTTT. This encodes CASSQDLAGPGNTIYF.

Note on this clone: Other DNA sequences within the sample encode an identical CDR3. The rearrangement joins TRBV9 to TRBJ2-3; no clear D. This CDR3 has 12 residues. Germline V gene sequence: CDR1 SGDLS, CDR2 YYNGEE. Between the trimmed V and J ends, which lost 0 bases and 4 bases, there was a span of 3 bases. The CDR3 sequence is CASSVGADTQYF. The CDR3 DNA reads TGTGCCAGCAGCGTAGGCGCAGATACGCAGTATTTT.

The chain links TRBV7-9 to TRBJ2-1; D unresolved. Germline V gives CDR1 SEHNR, CDR2 FQNEAQ (reference sequence). This CDR3 has 14 amino acids. V gave up 5 bases and J gave up 8 bases, with 16 bases separating them. The chain's CDR3 is CASSQALISYEQFF. The CDR3 region has the DNA TGTGCCAGCAGCCAGGCACTGATTTCCTATGAGCAGTTCTTC.

This chain links TRBV19 with TRBJ2-1; tentatively, D is TRBD1 or TRBD2 (5 bases each). V was shortened by 4 bases and J by 5 bases, with 12 bases between the two germline ends. Germline values: CDR1 LNHDA, CDR2 SQIVND (reference sequence). This CDR3 has 14 residues. CDR3 loop: CASSTGSNNNEQFF. CDR3 DNA sequence: TGTGCCAGTAGTACAGGGAGCAACAACAATGAGCAGTTCTTC.

The chain links TRBV6-5 to TRBJ2-7; 7 nucleotides match TRBD1. From germline, CDR1 is MNHEY and CDR2 SVGAGI. The CDR3 is 12 residues long. V was clipped by 6 bases and J by 6 bases; unmatched bases: 5. The CDR3 nucleotides are TGTGCCAGCAGAAAACCAGGGGGCGAGCAGTACTTC. Its translation: CASRKPGGEQYF.

A single count supports this clone. This sequence joins TRBV2 and TRBJ2-3; D gene unclear. This CDR3 comprises 15 residues. V lost 2 bases and J lost 0, with 9 bases in between. The germline gives CDR1 SNHLY, CDR2 FYNNEI. CDR3 DNA: TGTGCCAGCAGTGAATCGATGACTAGCACAGATACGCAGTATTTT. It specifies CASSESMTSTDTQYF. The variable domain in full, completed from reference TRBV2 and TRBJ2-3, reads EPEVTQTPSHQVTQMGQEVILRCVPISNHLYFYWYRQILGQKVEFLVSFYNNEISEKSEIFDDQFSVERPDGSNFTLKIRSTKLEDSAMYFCASSESMTSTDTQYFGPGTRLTVL.

The V and J genes are TRBV14 and TRBJ2-7; 7 nucleotides line up with TRBD2. Germline V lookup: CDR1 SGHDN, CDR2 FVKESK. The J segment lost 9 bases and the V segment lost 5 bases, leaving 10 bases of the junction unmatched. There are 13 residues in the CDR3. CDR3 loop: CASSTGAGVVQYF. DNA for the CDR3: TGTGCCAGCAGCACTGGGGCGGGAGTTGTGCAGTACTTC.

This clone was detected only once. This sequence joins TRBV3-1 (or the pseudogene TRBV3-2) and TRBJ1-1; D remains ambiguous. Trimming stripped 3 bases from V and 6 bases from J, with 20 bases between. The length of the CDR3 is 16 residues. Germline CDR1 and CDR2: LGHDT and YNNKEL (reference sequence). As DNA, the CDR3 is TGTGCCAGCAGCCATCCCACCGCGCCGGCATTCTCTGAAGCTTTCTTT. It codes for CASSHPTAPAFSEAFF.

The CDR3 coding sequence is TGTGCCAGCAGTGAATTTCAGAACACCGGGGAGCTGTTTTTT. The encoded protein is CASSEFQNTGELFF. The V and J genes are TRBV2 and TRBJ2-2; D is unresolved. There are 14 residues in the CDR3. Per germline, CDR1 SNHLY and CDR2 FYNNEI. V was pared by 2 bases and J by 1 base, with 5 bases between.

The chain has TRBV25-1 and TRBJ1-4; 7 bases fit TRBD1. Germline CDR1 is MGHDK and CDR2 is SYGVNS. This CDR3 is 17 amino acids long. Trimming took 7 bases from V and 0 from J; bases not matched to a gene: 11. CDR3 in amino acids: CASTEPAGGATNEKLFF. For the CDR3, the DNA is TGTGCCAGCACCGAACCGGCAGGGGGTGCAACTAATGAAAAACTGTTTTTT.

This clone was recorded at least ten times. Other DNA sequences in the sample encode the same CDR3. The chain links TRBV5-1 to TRBJ2-7; 7 bases agree with TRBD1. V was pared by 1 base and J by 6 bases, with 7 bases of the junction left unmatched. CDR3 length: 14 amino acids. Germline CDR1 and CDR2: SGHRS and YFSETQ. CDR3 in DNA: TGCGCCAGCAGCTTGTGGGACAGTGAGGGCGAGCAGTACTTC. Its translation: CASSLWDSEGEQYF.

The chain is built from TRBV28 and TRBJ1-2; maybe TRBD1 (5 bases). Germline V gene sequence: CDR1 MDHEN, CDR2 SYDVKM. This CDR3 is 12 amino acids long. The V end was cut by 7 bases, the J end by 4 bases, with 10 bases between. This CDR3 is CASTQASYGYTF. For the CDR3, the DNA is TGTGCCAGCACACAGGCATCCTATGGCTACACCTTC.

The rearrangement joins TRBV28 to TRBJ1-5; 7 positions match TRBD1. CDR1 and CDR2 (germline): MDHEN, SYDVKM. With 5 bases clipped from V and 4 bases from J, the junction kept 8 bases outside the gene matches. CDR3 length equals 15 residues. The CDR3 loop is CASSRAQGTNQPQHF. The CDR3 DNA sequence: TGTGCCAGCAGTCGAGCACAGGGGACAAATCAGCCCCAGCATTTT.